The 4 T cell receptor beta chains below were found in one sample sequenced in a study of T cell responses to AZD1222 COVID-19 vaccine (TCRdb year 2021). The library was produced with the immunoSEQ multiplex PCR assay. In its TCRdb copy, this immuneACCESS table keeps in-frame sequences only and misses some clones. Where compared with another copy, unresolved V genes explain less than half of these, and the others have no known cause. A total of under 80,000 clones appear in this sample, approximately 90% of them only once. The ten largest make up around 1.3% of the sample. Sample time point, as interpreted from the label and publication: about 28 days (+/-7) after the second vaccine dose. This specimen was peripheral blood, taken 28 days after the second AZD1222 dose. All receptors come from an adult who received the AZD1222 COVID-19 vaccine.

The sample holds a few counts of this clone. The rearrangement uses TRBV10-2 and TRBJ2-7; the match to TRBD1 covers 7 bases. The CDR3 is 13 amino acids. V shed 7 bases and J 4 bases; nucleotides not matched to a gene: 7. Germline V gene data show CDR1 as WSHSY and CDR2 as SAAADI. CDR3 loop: CASTPGTVYEQYF. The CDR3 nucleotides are TGCGCCAGCACCCCAGGGACAGTTTACGAGCAGTACTTC.

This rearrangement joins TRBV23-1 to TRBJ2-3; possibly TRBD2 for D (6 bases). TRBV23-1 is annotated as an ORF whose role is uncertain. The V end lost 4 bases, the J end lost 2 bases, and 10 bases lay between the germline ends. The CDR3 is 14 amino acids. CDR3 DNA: TGCGCCAGCAGTCGAGCTAGCGACACAGATACGCAGTATTTT. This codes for CASSRASDTDTQYF.

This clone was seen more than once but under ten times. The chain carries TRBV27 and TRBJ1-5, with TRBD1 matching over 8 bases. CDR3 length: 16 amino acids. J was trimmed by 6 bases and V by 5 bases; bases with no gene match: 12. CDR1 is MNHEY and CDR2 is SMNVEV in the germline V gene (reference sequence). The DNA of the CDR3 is TGTGCCAGCAGTCCCTCAACAGGGGGAACCGGTCAGCCCCAGCATTTT. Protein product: CASSPSTGGTGQPQHF.

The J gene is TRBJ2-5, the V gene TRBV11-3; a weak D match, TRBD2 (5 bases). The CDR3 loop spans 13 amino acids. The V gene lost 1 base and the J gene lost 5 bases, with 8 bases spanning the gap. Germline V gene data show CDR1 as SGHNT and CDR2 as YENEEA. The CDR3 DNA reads TGTGCCAGCAGCTTAGCGGGAAGTGAGACCCAGTACTTC. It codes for CASSLAGSETQYF.